These T cell receptor beta chains were read from a single sample in a study of blood T cell repertoires in COVID-19. Sequencing used immunoSEQ multiplex PCR; TCRdb keeps in-frame clones, though not all of them. The sample lists 80,000 or so clones; roughly 89% were seen once. The specimen sequenced was peripheral blood. All receptors derive from a man over 45 with acute or convalescent COVID-19. CDR3s include the opening cysteine and the closing phenylalanine or tryptophan. Fields, in order: CDR3 length, V gene, clone size, J gene, D gene, CDR3 protein, CDR3 DNA. The D gene is left open where the match is weak. Clone size, where shown, is once, few, many, or a class for clones that have expanded.

>15|TRBV19|.|TRBJ2-3|TRBD2
CASSLLAGGPDTQYF
TGTGCCAGTAGCTTACTAGCGGGGGGGCCAGATACGCAGTATTTT
>17|TRBV19|.|TRBJ2-6|TRBD1
CASSRGQGVSGANVLTF
TGTGCCAGTAGCCGGGGACAGGGAGTCTCTGGGGCCAACGTCCTGACTTTC
>14|TRBV6-1|.|TRBJ1-1|.
CASSETGPGAEAFF
TGTGCCAGCAGTGAAACTGGCCCAGGCGCTGAAGCTTTCTTT
>13|TRBV19|.|TRBJ2-4|TRBD1
CASSRDREGIQYF
TGTGCCAGTAGTAGGGACAGGGAAGGGATTCAGTACTTC
>16|TRBV7-9|.|TRBJ2-2|.
CASSSRTEGNTGELFF
TGTGCCAGCAGCTCTCGGACTGAAGGGAACACCGGGGAGCTGTTTTTT
>14|TRBV19|.|TRBJ2-2|TRBD1
CASSGTASTGELFF
TGTGCCAGTAGTGGGACAGCCAGCACCGGGGAGCTGTTTTTT
>15|TRBV6-5|.|TRBJ1-3|TRBD1
CASRRQGSSGNTIYF
TGTGCCAGCAGAAGACAGGGAAGCTCTGGAAACACCATATATTTT
>14|TRBV19|.|TRBJ2-5|TRBD1
CASSTRTGEETQYF
TGTGCCAGTAGTACCCGGACAGGGGAAGAGACCCAGTACTTC
>15|TRBV6-1|.|TRBJ2-1|TRBD2
CASSDGTSGKGEQFF
TGTGCCAGCAGTGATGGGACTAGCGGGAAGGGTGAGCAGTTCTTC
>14|TRBV28|.|TRBJ1-5|TRBD1
CASRQGIGGSAQHF
TGTGCCAGCAGACAGGGGATAGGGGGATCGGCCCAGCATTTT
>16|TRBV25-1|.|TRBJ2-3|TRBD1
CASRDRQGYRTDTQYF
TGTGCCAGCAGAGATCGACAGGGGTACCGCACAGATACGCAGTATTTT
>14|TRBV6-5|.|TRBJ2-1|.
CASIDAGAYNEQFF
TGTGCCAGCATAGACGCAGGGGCCTACAATGAGCAGTTCTTC
>16|TRBV15|.|TRBJ2-3|TRBD2
CATSRGTSGSSHTQYF
TGTGCCACCAGCAGAGGGACTAGCGGGAGTTCGCATACGCAGTATTTT
>12|TRBV7-9|once|TRBJ2-5|.
CASSSRRETQYF
TGTGCCAGCAGCTCCCGGCGGGAGACCCAGTACTTC
>14|TRBV4-1|.|TRBJ1-2|TRBD1
CASKGQGMRYGYTF
TGCGCCAGCAAAGGACAGGGGATGCGCTATGGCTACACCTTC
>15|TRBV25-1|.|TRBJ2-1|TRBD2
CASSEGGRVYNEQFF
TGTGCCAGCAGTGAAGGCGGGAGGGTCTACAATGAGCAGTTCTTC
>14|TRBV11-3|.|TRBJ2-3|.
CASSFGADTDTQYF
TGTGCCAGCAGCTTTGGGGCCGACACAGATACGCAGTATTTT
>16|TRBV7-3|once|TRBJ2-3|.
CASSSVGGTSTDTQYF
TGTGCCAGCAGCTCCGTAGGGGGAACAAGCACAGATACGCAGTATTTT
>12|TRBV5-1|.|TRBJ2-7|.
CASSLGSGEQYF
TGCGCCAGCAGCTTGGGGAGCGGCGAGCAGTACTTC
>12|TRBV7-9|.|TRBJ2-1|.
CASSSIYNEQFF
TGTGCCAGCAGCTCTATCTACAATGAGCAGTTCTTC
>13|TRBV10-3|.|TRBJ1-1|.
CAISPGLNTEAFF
TGTGCCATCAGCCCGGGTCTGAACACTGAAGCTTTCTTT
>15|TRBV4-1|once|TRBJ1-1|.
CASSHTGTLNTEAFF
TGCGCCAGCAGCCATACCGGGACATTGAACACTGAAGCTTTCTTT
>11|TRBV7-8|.|TRBJ2-7|.
CASSLSFEQYF
TGTGCCAGCAGCTTAAGCTTCGAGCAGTACTTC
>17|TRBV2|.|TRBJ1-6|.
CASSAQGPTAYNSPLHF
TGTGCCAGCAGTGCTCAGGGGCCCACCGCTTATAATTCACCCCTCCACTTT
>15|TRBV5-1|.|TRBJ2-1|TRBD2
CASSLIERDRDEQFF
TGCGCCAGCAGCTTGATAGAGCGGGATCGGGATGAGCAGTTCTTC
>15|TRBV11-1|.|TRBJ2-7|TRBD1
CASSPRTGISYEQYF
TGTGCCAGCAGCCCGCGGACAGGGATCTCCTACGAGCAGTACTTC
>16|TRBV18|.|TRBJ1-3|.
CASSPGGQNSGNTIYF
TGTGCCAGCTCACCAGGGGGACAAAACTCTGGAAACACCATATATTTT
>13|TRBV25-1|.|TRBJ1-2|.
CASSDRRTGGYTF
TGTGCCAGCAGTGACCGAAGAACGGGAGGCTACACCTTC
>17|TRBV4-1|.|TRBJ1-2|.
CASSHRRYMLTNYGYTF
TGCGCCAGCAGCCATCGGCGGTACATGCTGACTAACTATGGCTACACCTTC
>14|TRBV19|.|TRBJ2-1|TRBD2
CASSASGRSYEQFF
TGTGCCAGTAGTGCTAGCGGGAGAAGTTATGAGCAGTTCTTC
>15|TRBV7-9|.|TRBJ1-2|.
CASSFPDSLSYGYTF
TGTGCCAGCAGCTTCCCGGACAGTCTCTCCTATGGCTACACCTTC
>15|TRBV15|once|TRBJ2-2|TRBD1
CATSRVQGYTGELFF
TGTGCCACCAGCAGAGTACAGGGGTACACCGGGGAGCTGTTTTTT
>14|TRBV6-5|.|TRBJ1-1|.
CASLEGRADTEAFF
TGTGCCAGCTTAGAGGGGAGGGCGGACACTGAAGCTTTCTTT
>15|TRBV7-2|.|TRBJ1-3|.
CASSSQGRVGNTIYF
TGTGCCAGCAGCTCCCAGGGAAGGGTTGGAAACACCATATATTTT
>16|TRBV7-9|.|TRBJ2-3|.
CASSSRLGTSTDTQYF
TGTGCCAGCAGCTCCCGACTAGGGACTAGCACAGATACGCAGTATTTT
>13|TRBV5-1|.|TRBJ1-1|.
CASSLGRDTEAFF
TGCGCCAGCAGCTTAGGGAGGGACACTGAAGCTTTCTTT
>14|TRBV5-1|.|TRBJ2-7|.
CASSLGAGTYEQYF
TGCGCCAGCAGCTTGGGGGCAGGTACCTACGAGCAGTACTTC
>15|TRBV7-2|.|TRBJ1-5|.
CASSLDVGRVQPQHF
TGTGCCAGCAGCTTAGACGTTGGGAGGGTTCAGCCCCAGCATTTT
>14|TRBV7-3|.|TRBJ2-5|TRBD1
CASSLTGAKETQYF
TGTGCCAGCAGCTTGACAGGGGCTAAAGAGACCCAGTACTTC
>13|TRBV7-9|.|TRBJ2-1|.
CASQTSLASEQFF
TGTGCCAGCCAGACAAGCCTAGCGAGTGAGCAGTTCTTC
>15|TRBV6-5|.|TRBJ1-1|.
CASSYSISVNTEAFF
TGTGCCAGCAGTTACTCGATTTCGGTGAACACTGAAGCTTTCTTT
>12|TRBV2|.|TRBJ2-3|.
CASMKQTDTQYF
TGTGCCAGCATGAAACAGACAGATACGCAGTATTTT
>15|TRBV19|.|TRBJ2-3|TRBD1
CASSGGTGGRDTQYF
TGTGCCAGTAGTGGGGGGACAGGGGGTCGAGATACGCAGTATTTT